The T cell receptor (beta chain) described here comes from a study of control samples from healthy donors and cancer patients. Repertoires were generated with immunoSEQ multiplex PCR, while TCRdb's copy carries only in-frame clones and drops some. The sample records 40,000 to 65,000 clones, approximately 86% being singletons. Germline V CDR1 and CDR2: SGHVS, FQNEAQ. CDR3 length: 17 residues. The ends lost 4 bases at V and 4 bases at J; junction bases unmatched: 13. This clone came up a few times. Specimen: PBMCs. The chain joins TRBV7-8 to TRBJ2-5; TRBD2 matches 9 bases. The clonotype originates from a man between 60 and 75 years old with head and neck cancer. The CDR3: CASSYTTYGGGGETQYF. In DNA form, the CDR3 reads TGTGCCAGCAGCTATACCACCTACGGCGGGGGGGGAGAGACCCAGTACTTC.